Here is one T cell receptor beta chain with its context. This specimen belongs to a study of T cells in localized non-small cell lung cancer. Assay used: immunoSEQ multiplex PCR; TCRdb lists only in-frame clones, some missing. The data hold roughly 16,000 clones, with around 89% observed a single time. CDR1 and CDR2 from the germline V gene are SGHTA and FQGNSA. This CDR3 spans 15 amino acids. Trimming left V 7 bases short and J 7 bases short, with 20 bases between. The chain joins TRBV7-2 to TRBJ2-1; TRBD2 is a possible D gene (8 bases). The clonotype was recovered from a male donor aged 60 or over with stage II squamous cell lung carcinoma. Here the sequenced sample was peripheral blood, taken before any cancer treatment. The CDR3 bases are TGTGCCAGCAACCCAGGGGGGAGCGGGAGAAATGAGCAGTTCTTC. It is translated as CASNPGGSGRNEQFF.